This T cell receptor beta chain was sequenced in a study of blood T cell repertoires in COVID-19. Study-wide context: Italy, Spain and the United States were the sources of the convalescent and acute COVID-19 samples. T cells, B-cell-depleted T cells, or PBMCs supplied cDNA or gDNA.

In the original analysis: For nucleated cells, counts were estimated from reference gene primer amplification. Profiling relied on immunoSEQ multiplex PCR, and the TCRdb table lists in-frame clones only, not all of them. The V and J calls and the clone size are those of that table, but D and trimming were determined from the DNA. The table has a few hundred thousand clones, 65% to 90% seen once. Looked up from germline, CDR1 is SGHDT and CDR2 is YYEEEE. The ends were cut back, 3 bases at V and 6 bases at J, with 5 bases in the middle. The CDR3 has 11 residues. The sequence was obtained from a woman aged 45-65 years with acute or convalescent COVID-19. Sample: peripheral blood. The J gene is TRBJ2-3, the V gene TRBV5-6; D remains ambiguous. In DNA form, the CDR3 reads TGTGCCAGCAGCTACAAGGATACGCAGTATTTT. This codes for CASSYKDTQYF.